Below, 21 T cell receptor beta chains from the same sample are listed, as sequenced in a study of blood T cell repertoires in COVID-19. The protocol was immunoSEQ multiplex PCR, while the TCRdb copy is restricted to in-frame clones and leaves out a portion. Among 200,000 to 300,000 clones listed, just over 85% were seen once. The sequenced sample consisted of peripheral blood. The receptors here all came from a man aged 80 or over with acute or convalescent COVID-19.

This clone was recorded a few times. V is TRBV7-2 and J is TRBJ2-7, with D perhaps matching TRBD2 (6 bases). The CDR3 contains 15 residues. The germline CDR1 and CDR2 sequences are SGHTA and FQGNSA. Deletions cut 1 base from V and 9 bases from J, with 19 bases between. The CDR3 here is CASSLGGTAYDGQYF. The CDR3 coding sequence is TGTGCCAGCAGCTTAGGCGGGACGGCTTACGATGGGCAGTACTTC. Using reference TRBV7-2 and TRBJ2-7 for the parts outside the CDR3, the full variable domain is GAGVSQSPSNKVTEKGKDVELRCDPISGHTALYWYRQSLGQGLEFLIYFQGNSAPDKSGLPSDRFSAERTGGSVSTLTIQRTQQEDSAVYLCASSLGGTAYDGQYFGPGTRLTVT.

The CDR3 DNA reads as TGTGCCAGCTCACCGGCAGGACAGGGAAGCTATGGCTACACCTTC. Protein product: CASSPAGQGSYGYTF. The V and J genes are TRBV18 and TRBJ1-2, with 8 bases lining up with TRBD1. Germline V gene sequence: CDR1 KGHSH, CDR2 LQKENI. This CDR3 region has 15 residues. V lost 3 bases, J lost 4 bases, and 7 bases stayed unmatched.

The CDR3 region is CASSYPDRVYEQYF. The CDR3 coding sequence is TGTGCCAGCAGTTACCCGGACAGAGTCTACGAGCAGTACTTC. This chain connects TRBV6-6 to TRBJ2-7, with a tentative D call TRBD1 (6 bases). The V end lost 2 bases, the J end lost 3 bases, and 11 bases lay between the germline ends. The germline V gene has CDR1 MNHNY and CDR2 SVGAGI (reference sequence). This CDR3 contains 14 residues.

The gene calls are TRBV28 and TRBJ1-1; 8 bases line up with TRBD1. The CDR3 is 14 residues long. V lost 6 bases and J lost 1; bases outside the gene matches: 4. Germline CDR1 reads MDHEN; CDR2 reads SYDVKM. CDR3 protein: CASSLGQANTEAFF. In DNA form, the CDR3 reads TGTGCCAGCAGCCTGGGACAGGCGAACACTGAAGCTTTCTTT.

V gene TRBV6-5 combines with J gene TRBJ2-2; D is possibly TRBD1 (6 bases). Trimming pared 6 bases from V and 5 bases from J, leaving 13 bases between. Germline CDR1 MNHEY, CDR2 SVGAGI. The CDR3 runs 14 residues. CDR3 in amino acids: CASRRTTGTGELFF. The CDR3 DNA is TGTGCCAGCAGGAGGACAACAGGGACCGGGGAGCTGTTTTTT.

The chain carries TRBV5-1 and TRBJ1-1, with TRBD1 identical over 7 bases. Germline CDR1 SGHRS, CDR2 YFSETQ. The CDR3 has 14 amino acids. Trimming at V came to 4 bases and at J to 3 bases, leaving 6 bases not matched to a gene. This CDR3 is CASSTEGADTEAFF. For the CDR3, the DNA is TGCGCCAGCAGCACGGAGGGGGCGGACACTGAAGCTTTCTTT.

The chain's CDR3 is CASSLTTNQPQHF. The CDR3 DNA reads as TGTGCCAGCAGCTTAACGACAAACCAGCCCCAGCATTTT. This chain connects TRBV7-9 to TRBJ1-5, with D unclear. CDR3 length: 13 residues. Germline V lookup: CDR1 SEHNR, CDR2 FQNEAQ (reference sequence). With 2 bases removed from V and 7 bases from J, the gap between germline ends came to 9 bases.

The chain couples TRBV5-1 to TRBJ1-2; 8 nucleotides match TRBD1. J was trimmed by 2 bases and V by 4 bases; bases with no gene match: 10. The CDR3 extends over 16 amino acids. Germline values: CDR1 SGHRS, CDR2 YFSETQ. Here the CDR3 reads CASSPLTGAPNYGYTF. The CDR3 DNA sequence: TGCGCCAGCAGCCCCTTGACAGGGGCACCGAACTATGGCTACACCTTC.

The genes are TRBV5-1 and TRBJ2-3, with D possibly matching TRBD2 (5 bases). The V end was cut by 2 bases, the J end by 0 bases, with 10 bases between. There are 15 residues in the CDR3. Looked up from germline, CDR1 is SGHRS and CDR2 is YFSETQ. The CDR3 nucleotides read TGCGCCAGCAGCTTACAGACTACTAGCACAGATACGCAGTATTTT. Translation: CASSLQTTSTDTQYF.

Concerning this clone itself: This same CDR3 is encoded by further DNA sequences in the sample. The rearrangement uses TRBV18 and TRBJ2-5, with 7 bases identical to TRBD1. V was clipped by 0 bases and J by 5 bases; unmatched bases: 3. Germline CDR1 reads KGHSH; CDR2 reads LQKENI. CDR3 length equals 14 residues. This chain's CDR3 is CASSPPAGGETQYF. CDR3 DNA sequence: TGTGCCAGCTCACCACCGGCAGGGGGTGAGACCCAGTACTTC.

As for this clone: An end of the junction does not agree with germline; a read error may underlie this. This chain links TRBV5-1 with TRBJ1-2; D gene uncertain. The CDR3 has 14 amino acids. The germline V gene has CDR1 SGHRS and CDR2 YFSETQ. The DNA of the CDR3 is TGCGCCAGCAGTACCTCGGGTACCTACTACGGCTACACCTTC. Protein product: CASSTSGTYYGYTF.

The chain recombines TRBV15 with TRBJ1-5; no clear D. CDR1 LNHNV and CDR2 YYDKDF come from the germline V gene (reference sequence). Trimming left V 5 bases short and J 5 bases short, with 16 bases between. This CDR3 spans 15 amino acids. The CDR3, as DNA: TGTGCCACCAGCCCGAGCCGGGGTGGGTATCAGCCCCAGCATTTT. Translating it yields CATSPSRGGYQPQHF.

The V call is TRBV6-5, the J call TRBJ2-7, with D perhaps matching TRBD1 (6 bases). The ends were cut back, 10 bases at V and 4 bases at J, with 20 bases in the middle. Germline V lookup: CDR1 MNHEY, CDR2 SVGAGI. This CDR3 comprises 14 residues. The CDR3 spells CATPQDRTGYEQYF. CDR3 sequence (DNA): TGTGCCACCCCCCAGGACAGAACGGGGTACGAGCAGTACTTC.

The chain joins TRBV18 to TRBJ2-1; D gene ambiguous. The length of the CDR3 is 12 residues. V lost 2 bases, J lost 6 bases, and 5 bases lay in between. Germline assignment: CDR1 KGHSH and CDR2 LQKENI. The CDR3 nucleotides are TGTGCCAGCTCACCAGTCCTCAATGAGCAGTTCTTC. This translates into CASSPVLNEQFF.

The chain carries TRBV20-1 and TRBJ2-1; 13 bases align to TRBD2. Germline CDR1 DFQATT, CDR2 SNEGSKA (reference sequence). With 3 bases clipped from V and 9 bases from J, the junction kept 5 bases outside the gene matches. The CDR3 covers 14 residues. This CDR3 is CSASRTSGRGEQFF. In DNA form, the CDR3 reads TGCAGTGCTAGTCGGACTAGCGGGAGAGGTGAGCAGTTCTTC.

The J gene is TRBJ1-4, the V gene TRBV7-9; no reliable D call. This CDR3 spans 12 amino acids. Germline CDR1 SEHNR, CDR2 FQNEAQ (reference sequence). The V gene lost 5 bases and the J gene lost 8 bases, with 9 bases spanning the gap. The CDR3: CASSPTWEKLFF. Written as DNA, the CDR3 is TGTGCCAGCAGCCCCACATGGGAAAAACTGTTTTTT.

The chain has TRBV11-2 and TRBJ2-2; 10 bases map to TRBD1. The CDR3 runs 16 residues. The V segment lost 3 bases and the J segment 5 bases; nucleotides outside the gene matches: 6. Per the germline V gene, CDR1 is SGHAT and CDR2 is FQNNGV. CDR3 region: CASSLYRDRGTGELFF. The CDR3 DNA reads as TGTGCCAGCAGCTTGTACCGGGACAGGGGAACCGGGGAGCTGTTTTTT.

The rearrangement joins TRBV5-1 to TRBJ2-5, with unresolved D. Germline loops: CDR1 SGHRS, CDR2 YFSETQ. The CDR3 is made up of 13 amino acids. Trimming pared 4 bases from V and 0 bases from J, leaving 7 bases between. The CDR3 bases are TGCGCCAGCAGCCAGAAGTACCAAGAGACCCAGTACTTC. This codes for CASSQKYQETQYF.

The CDR3 spells CASCRDRGYNEQFF. The CDR3 DNA sequence: TGTGCCAGCTGCCGGGACAGGGGTTACAATGAGCAGTTCTTC. The rearrangement uses TRBV2 and TRBJ2-1; TRBD1 matches 10 bases. There are 14 residues in the CDR3. The trim removed 8 bases at V and 4 bases at J, leaving 5 bases unmatched. Per the germline V gene, CDR1 is SNHLY and CDR2 is FYNNEI.

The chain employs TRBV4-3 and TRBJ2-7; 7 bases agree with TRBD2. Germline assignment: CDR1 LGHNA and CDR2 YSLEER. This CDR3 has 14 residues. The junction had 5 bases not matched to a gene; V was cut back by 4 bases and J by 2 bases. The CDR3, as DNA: TGCGCCAGCAGCCCCCGGGCGGGGGCCTACGAGCAGTACTTC. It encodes CASSPRAGAYEQYF.

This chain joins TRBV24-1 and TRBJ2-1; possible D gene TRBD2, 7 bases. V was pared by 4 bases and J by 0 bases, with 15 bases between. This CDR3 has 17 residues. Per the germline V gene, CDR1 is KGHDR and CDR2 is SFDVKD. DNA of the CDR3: TGTGCCACCAGTGAAGGCGGGGGCCCTAGCTCCTACAATGAGCAGTTCTTC. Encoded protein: CATSEGGGPSSYNEQFF.